These 8 T cell receptor beta chains came from one sample sequenced in a study of type 1 regulatory T cells. Which antigens these TCRs recognize remains unknown. TCRdb used MiXCR to reprocess the reads, holding one entry per CDR3 protein. This table holds about 68,000 distinct CDR3 sequences, about 62% found once. The sample consisted of cultured T cells, either the whole culture or a sorted T cell fraction (not recorded which). Subset specified: Tr1-enriched cell product generated in vitro against host alloantigens. These receptor sequences come from a human donor in good health.

The genes are TRBV7-9 and TRBJ2-1, with 8 bases aligning to TRBD1. J lost 5 bases, V lost 1 base, and 10 bases had no gene match. Germline assignment: CDR1 SEHNR and CDR2 FQNEAQ (reference sequence). The CDR3 has 17 amino acids. CDR3 residues: CASSLGRTGQDHNEQFF. Written as DNA, the CDR3 is TGTGCCAGCAGCTTAGGGAGAACGGGACAGGATCACAATGAGCAGTTCTTC.

This clonotype was detected only once. V usage is TRBV20-1 and J usage is TRBJ1-5, with D possibly matching TRBD1 (5 bases). Trimming removed 1 base at V and 9 bases at J, with 13 bases between. Germline CDR1 reads DFQATT; CDR2 reads SNEGSKA (reference sequence). The CDR3 runs to 13 residues. CDR3 sequence reads: CSARGNRLGPQHF. The CDR3 DNA is TGCAGTGCTAGAGGTAACAGGCTGGGGCCCCAGCATTTT.

This clonotype was seen ten or more times. V is TRBV20-1 and J is TRBJ1-6, with D possibly matching TRBD1 (5 bases). Trimming left V 7 bases short and J 6 bases short, with 13 bases between. Per germline, CDR1 DFQATT and CDR2 SNEGSKA (reference sequence). The CDR3 extends over 13 amino acids. In DNA form, the CDR3 reads TGCAGTGGAACACAGGAAATTAATTCACCCCTCCACTTT. It is translated as CSGTQEINSPLHF.

This chain joins TRBV5-1 and TRBJ2-5, with D possibly called TRBD1 or TRBD2 (6 bases each). CDR1 and CDR2 (germline): SGHRS, YFSETQ. Trimming stripped 2 bases from V and 4 bases from J, with 12 bases between. The CDR3 has 14 residues. CDR3 bases: TGCGCCAGCAGCTTAAAACAGGGAGGAGAGACCCAGTACTTC. Translation: CASSLKQGGETQYF.

The genes are TRBV4-1 and TRBJ2-5; 7 bases are shared with TRBD1. CDR1 is MGHRA, CDR2 YSYEKL, per germline. This CDR3 is built from 15 residues. The ends lost 0 bases at V and 1 base at J; junction bases unmatched: 2. CDR3 in amino acids: CASSQDDRVQETQYF. For the CDR3, the DNA is TGCGCCAGCAGCCAAGATGACAGGGTCCAAGAGACCCAGTACTTC.

This chain joins TRBV5-1 and TRBJ2-6, with TRBD1 as a possible D gene (5 bases). Trimming pared 3 bases from V and 0 bases from J, leaving 16 bases between. Germline V CDR1 and CDR2: SGHRS, YFSETQ. The CDR3 runs to 18 residues. This CDR3 reads CASSWTTAKTSGANVLTF. The DNA of the CDR3 is TGCGCCAGCAGCTGGACGACAGCGAAAACCTCTGGGGCCAACGTCCTGACTTTC. Variable domain in full (rest from reference TRBV5-1 and TRBJ2-6): KAGVTQTPRYLIKTRGQQVTLSCSPISGHRSVSWYQQTPGQGLQFLFEYFSETQRNKGNFPGRFSGRQFSNSRSEMNVSTLELGDSALYLCASSWTTAKTSGANVLTFGAGSRLTVL.

This chain joins TRBV29-1 and TRBJ2-3, with D possibly TRBD1 on 5 matching bases. Trimming pared 7 bases from V and 2 bases from J, leaving 22 bases between. The CDR3 contains 16 residues. Germline loops: CDR1 SQVTM, CDR2 ANQGSEA. CDR3 nucleotide sequence: TGCAGCGGTGACCCCACAGGCGGAGTGTACACAGATACGCAGTATTTT. Its translation is CSGDPTGGVYTDTQYF.

The chain is built from TRBV20-1 and TRBJ2-5; TRBD1 is a possible D gene (6 bases). The CDR3 is made up of 14 amino acids. Trimming cost V 0 bases and J 5 bases, with 13 bases left between them. The V gene's germline CDR1 is DFQATT and CDR2 SNEGSKA (reference sequence). The CDR3 reads CSARDDRIEETQYF. The CDR3 coding sequence is TGCAGTGCTAGAGATGACAGGATAGAGGAGACCCAGTACTTC.